This T cell receptor (beta chain) was sequenced in a study of blood T cell repertoires in COVID-19. Study details: There were acute and convalescent COVID-19 samples, and they came from the United States, Italy and Spain. From T cells, B-cell-depleted T cells, or PBMCs came the material, which was cDNA or gDNA.

Trimming took off 5 bases at V and 5 bases at J, with 13 bases between the two ends. Germline V gene sequence: CDR1 SGHTA, CDR2 FQGNSA. The length of the CDR3 is 15 residues. Original analysis: By means of reference gene primer amplification, nucleated cell counts were estimated. Sequencing used immunoSEQ multiplex PCR; TCRdb keeps in-frame clones, though not all of them. V, J and clone size were drawn from that table, and D and trimming were deduced from the DNA. The sample has over 200,000 clones, 88% seen once. The source is a man in his sixties who had recovered from COVID-19. This chain uses TRBV7-2 with TRBJ1-6; tentatively, D is TRBD1 (5 bases). The sample consisted of peripheral blood. CDR3 amino acids: CASSPSRGDNSPLHF. CDR3 DNA: TGTGCCAGCAGCCCGTCGCGGGGGGATAATTCACCCCTCCACTTT.